This T cell receptor (beta chain) was observed in a study of cytomegalovirus exposure and HLA in healthy donors. Study conclusions and caveats: Productive rates of about 87% or about 30% were seen for most TCR beta V segments in an earlier analysis. It emerged from a later analysis that several of the most significant clusters appeared to be linked to common viral pathogens.

With regard to this clone: Its antigen is unknown.

PCR amplification relied on 60 Vbeta primers (plus 13 Jbeta primers). Measured with immunoSEQ multiplex PCR; TCRdb has only the in-frame clones, and not every one. The table shows about 150,000 clones, with 75% to 80% occurring only once. The CDR3 spans 14 residues. Germline V gives CDR1 GTSNPN, CDR2 SVGIG (reference sequence). Trimming pared 2 bases from V and 3 bases from J, leaving 14 bases between. The chain employs TRBV30 and TRBJ2-7; D remains unclear. The TCR originated in a man in his thirties or forties in good health and CMV-seronegative. The sample was PBMCs. As DNA, the CDR3 is TGTGCCTGGAGTTCCCGCCCCGAGAACTACGAGCAGTACTTC. This encodes CAWSSRPENYEQYF.